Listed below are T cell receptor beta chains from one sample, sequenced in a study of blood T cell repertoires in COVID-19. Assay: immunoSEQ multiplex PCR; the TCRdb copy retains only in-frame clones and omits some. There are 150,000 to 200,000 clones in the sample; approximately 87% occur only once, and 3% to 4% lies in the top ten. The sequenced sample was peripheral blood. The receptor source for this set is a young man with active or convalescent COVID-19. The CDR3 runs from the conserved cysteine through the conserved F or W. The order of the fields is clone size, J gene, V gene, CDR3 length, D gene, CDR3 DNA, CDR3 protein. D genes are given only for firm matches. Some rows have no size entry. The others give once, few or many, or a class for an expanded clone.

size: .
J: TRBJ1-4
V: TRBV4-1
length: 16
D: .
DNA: TGCGCCAGCAGCGAGATCGGGACTCTAGACAAGGAAAAACTGTTTTTT
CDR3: CASSEIGTLDKEKLFF

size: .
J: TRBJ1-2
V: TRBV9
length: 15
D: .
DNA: TGTGCCAGCAGCGTGGCAGGACAGACCGTCGGTGGCTACACCTTC
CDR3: CASSVAGQTVGGYTF

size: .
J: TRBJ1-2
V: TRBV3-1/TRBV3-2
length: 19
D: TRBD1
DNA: TGTGCCAGCAGCGCAATTGTGTCCGGGACAGGGGGCGCGGACTATGGCTACACCTTC
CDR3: CASSAIVSGTGGADYGYTF

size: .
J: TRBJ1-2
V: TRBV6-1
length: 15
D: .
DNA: TGTGCCAGCAGTGAACAGCGGATGATTAACTATGGCTACACCTTC
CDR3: CASSEQRMINYGYTF

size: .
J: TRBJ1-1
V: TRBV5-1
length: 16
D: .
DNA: TGCGCCAGCAGCTTGGAACAGACAGTTAAGAACACTGAAGCTTTCTTT
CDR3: CASSLEQTVKNTEAFF

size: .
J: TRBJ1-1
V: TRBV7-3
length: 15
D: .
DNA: TGTGCCAGCAGCCAGACAGGTTGGAGCGACACTGAAGCTTTCTTT
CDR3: CASSQTGWSDTEAFF

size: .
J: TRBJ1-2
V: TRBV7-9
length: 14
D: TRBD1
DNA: TGTGCCAGCAGCTTAGCCCAGGGGGCTCATGGCTACACCTTC
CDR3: CASSLAQGAHGYTF

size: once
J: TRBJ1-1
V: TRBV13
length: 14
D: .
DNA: TGTGCCAGCAGCTTCGGGGAACTTAACACTGAAGCTTTCTTT
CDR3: CASSFGELNTEAFF

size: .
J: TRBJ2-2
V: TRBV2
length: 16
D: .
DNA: TGTGCCAGCACGGGTCGGCTAGCAAAGAACACCGGGGAGCTGTTTTTT
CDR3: CASTGRLAKNTGELFF

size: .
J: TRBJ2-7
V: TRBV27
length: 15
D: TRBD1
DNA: TGTGCCAGCAGTTCCCCACAGGGGTCGACCTACGAGCAGTACTTC
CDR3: CASSSPQGSTYEQYF

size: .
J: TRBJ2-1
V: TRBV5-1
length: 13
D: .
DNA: TGCGCCAGCAGCACAACTAGTCGCATGGAGCAGTTCTTC
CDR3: CASSTTSRMEQFF

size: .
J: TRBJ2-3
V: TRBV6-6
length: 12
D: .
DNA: TGTGCCACCAGCCAGGTCGCAGATACGCAGTATTTT
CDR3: CATSQVADTQYF

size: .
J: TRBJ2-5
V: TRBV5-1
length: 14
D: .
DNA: TGCGCCAGCAGCTTGGCAAGCAACCAAGAGACCCAGTACTTC
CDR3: CASSLASNQETQYF

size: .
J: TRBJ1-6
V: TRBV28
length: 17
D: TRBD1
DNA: TGTGCCAGCCATGGACAGGGGGGCCTAACCCATAATTCACCCCTCCACTTT
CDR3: CASHGQGGLTHNSPLHF

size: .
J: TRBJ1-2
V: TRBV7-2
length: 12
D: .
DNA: TGTGCCAGCAGCACCGGGACTACTGGCTACACCTTC
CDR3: CASSTGTTGYTF

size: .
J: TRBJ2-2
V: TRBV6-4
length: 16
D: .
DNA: TGTGCCAGCAGTGTTATGATAACTTCGAACACCGGGGAGCTGTTTTTT
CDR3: CASSVMITSNTGELFF

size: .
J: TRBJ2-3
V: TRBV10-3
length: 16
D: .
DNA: TGTGCCATCAGTGACAGGAGTGGGGGCGGCACAGATACGCAGTATTTT
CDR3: CAISDRSGGGTDTQYF

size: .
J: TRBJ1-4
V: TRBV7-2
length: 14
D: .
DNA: TGTGCCAGCAGCTTAGGGCACCATAATGAAAAACTGTTTTTT
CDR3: CASSLGHHNEKLFF

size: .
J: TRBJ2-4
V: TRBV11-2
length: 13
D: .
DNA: TGTGCCAGCAGCTTTGAGGGTTCGGGCATTCAGTACTTC
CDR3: CASSFEGSGIQYF

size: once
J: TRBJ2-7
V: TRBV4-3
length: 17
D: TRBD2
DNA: TGCGCCAGCAGCCTAGCCCTGACTAGCGGGAACTCCTACGAGCAGTACTTC
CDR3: CASSLALTSGNSYEQYF

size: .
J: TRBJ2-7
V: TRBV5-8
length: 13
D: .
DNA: TGTGCCAGCAGCCTTGGACAGTCCTACGAGCAGTACTTC
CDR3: CASSLGQSYEQYF

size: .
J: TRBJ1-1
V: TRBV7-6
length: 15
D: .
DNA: TGTGCCAGCAGCTTAGGTTGGGAGATGAACACTGAAGCTTTCTTT
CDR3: CASSLGWEMNTEAFF

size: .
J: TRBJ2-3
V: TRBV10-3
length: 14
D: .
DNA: TGTGCCATCAGTGCAGGGGGACTCACAGATACGCAGTATTTT
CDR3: CAISAGGLTDTQYF

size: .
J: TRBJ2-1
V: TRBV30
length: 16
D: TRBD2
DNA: TGTGCCTGGAGTCAAGACGGGACTATCTCCTACAATGAGCAGTTCTTC
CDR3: CAWSQDGTISYNEQFF

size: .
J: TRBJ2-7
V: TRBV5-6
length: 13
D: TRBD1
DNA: TGTGCCAGCAGGGCGGACAGGGCCTACGAGCAGTACTTC
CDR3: CASRADRAYEQYF

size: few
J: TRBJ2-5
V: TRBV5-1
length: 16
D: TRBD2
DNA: TGCGCCAGCAGCTCGATGACTAGCGGGAACGGAGAGACCCAGTACTTC
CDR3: CASSSMTSGNGETQYF

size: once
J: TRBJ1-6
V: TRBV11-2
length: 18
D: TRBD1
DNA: TGTGCCAGCAGCTCCGATTCGGACAGGAGCTCCTATAATTCACCCCTCCACTTT
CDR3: CASSSDSDRSSYNSPLHF

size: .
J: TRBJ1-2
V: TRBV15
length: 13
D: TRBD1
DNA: TGTGCCACCAGCTTGGGACAGGGGGTGTTGTTCACCTTC
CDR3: CATSLGQGVLFTF

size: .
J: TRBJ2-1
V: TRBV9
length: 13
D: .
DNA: TGTGCCAGCAGCGCGCAGGCCTACAATGAGCAGTTCTTC
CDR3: CASSAQAYNEQFF